The source of this TCR beta chain is a study of T cells in Graves' hyperthyroidism and ophthalmopathy. Researchers amplified the TCR beta CDR3 regions from RNA transcripts. When the TCR CDR3 underwent first-round RT-PCR, the HTBI primer set was used. TCRdb fed the multiplex PCR reads into MiXCR, producing one record per CDR3 protein. Of approximately 710,000 distinct CDR3 sequences listed, around 16% were seen once; the top ten hold about 14%. Uncontrolled infection, other autoimmune disease, pregnancy and lactation each barred patients from inclusion. Germline CDR1 is DFQATT and CDR2 is SNEGSKA (reference sequence). The V and J ends lost 0 bases and 3 bases, in that order; junction bases with no gene match: 6. The CDR3 is 15 amino acids.

Material: blood. This chain connects TRBV20-1 to TRBJ2-7, with TRBD2 matching over 9 bases. The sequence was obtained from a man aged 45-65 years with Graves' hyperthyroidism. CDR3 sequence reads: CSARDRTSEIYEQYF. The DNA of the CDR3 is TGCAGTGCTAGAGATCGGACTAGCGAGATCTACGAGCAGTACTTC.